The sequence of this TCR beta chain was determined in a study of blood T cell repertoires in COVID-19 (TCRdb year 2020). Turning to the overall study: Collaborator samples came from the United States, Italy and Spain and covered acute and convalescent phases of COVID-19. The prospective study material was composed of cDNA or gDNA derived from T cells, B-cell-depleted T cells, or PBMCs. Deeply sampled blood TCRbeta repertoires from subjects exposed to, actively infected with, or recovered from COVID-19 were included in the dataset. The repertoires were released in a freely available public database intended as a resource for research on the immune response to SARS-CoV-2. Samples came from the ongoing ImmuneRACE study (first 160 participants) plus 1,254 subjects from 6 global collaborators. Nearly every sample came with metadata listing a de-identified subject ID, COVID-19 status, age in years and sex. Where available, HLA class I and class II types were obtained from metadata supplied by the sample provider rather than from assay-based typing.

About this clone itself: This receptor's antigen is unknown. No much larger clonotype is one base removed from it; base qualities were not supplied.

The collaborating institutions used their own protocols to collect whole blood in K2EDTA tubes. For TCRbeta analysis, collaborators shipped samples as frozen whole blood, isolated PBMCs, or DNA extracted from either of those sample types. Deletion took 6 bases off V and 2 bases off J, with a span of 7 bases between the germline ends. From the cysteine through the phenylalanine, the CDR3 covers 12 amino acids. The DNA shown is the 36-base CDR3, in frame from base 1. For CDR1 and CDR2, the germline V gene lists SGDLS and YYNGEE. The immunoSEQ Assay, a bias-controlled multiplex PCR, was used to amplify TCRbeta CDR3 regions from genomic DNA. The published analysis was carried out like this. Nucleated cell counts per sample were estimated from amplification of reference gene primers within the assay. Sequence reads were collapsed and filtered to measure the absolute abundance of every unique TCRbeta CDR3 rearrangement. Productive Simpson clonality was computed per sample as the square root of Simpson's diversity index over productive rearrangements. TCRdb retrieved this table from immuneACCESS and kept in-frame rearrangements only. Not all clones are present; in checked studies, unresolved V genes account for under half, and no reason is known for the remainder. Clone size and V and J calls were adopted from that table, with D and trimming inferred from the DNA. Recorded for this sample are over 100,000 clones; over 75% of them occurred a single time. Roughly 7% of the sample is held by the ten biggest clonotypes.

Broad study findings and their caveats: Clinical and demographic metadata were provided uncurated, with the amount varying by source and participant.

The rearranged chain carries TRBV9 and TRBJ2-3; the D gene cannot be named for sure. The sample taken for sequencing was peripheral blood. This receptor was obtained from a woman aged 50 to 60 with acute or convalescent COVID-19. The CDR3 is CASTRNTDTQYF. The DNA sequence is as follows: TGTGCCAGCACCAGGAACACAGATACGCAGTATTTT.